This T cell receptor beta chain was identified during a study of T cell clonotyping in hematopoietic cell transplantation. The germline V gene has CDR1 LNHDA and CDR2 SQIVND (reference sequence). V lost 6 bases and J 12 bases, leaving 15 bases between the germline ends. The CDR3 is made up of 13 amino acids. Measured with immunoSEQ multiplex PCR; TCRdb has only the in-frame clones, and not every one. The sample has around 9,800 clones; roughly 90% are singletons. Findings of the study overall: Higher Inverse Simpson Index values in graft donor and pretransplant recipient predicted broader posttransplant TCR diversity. Recipient TCR diversity dropped after transplant; expanded clonotypes rose from day 30 to 180.

With regard to this clone: Its antigen is unknown.

This material consisted of PBMCs, taken 180 days after allogeneic stem cell transplant. The TCR comes from a male patient aged 60 to 75 who had an allogeneic stem cell transplant from an unrelated donor, so the T cells may come from the graft donor. Some clones in this sample may be carry-over from other donors' samples. The V gene is TRBV19, the J gene TRBJ1-6, with D possibly being TRBD1 (5 bases). Written as DNA, the CDR3 is TGTGCCAGTAGCCAAAGGAGGGGTCAACCCCTCCACTTT. This gives the protein CASSQRRGQPLHF.